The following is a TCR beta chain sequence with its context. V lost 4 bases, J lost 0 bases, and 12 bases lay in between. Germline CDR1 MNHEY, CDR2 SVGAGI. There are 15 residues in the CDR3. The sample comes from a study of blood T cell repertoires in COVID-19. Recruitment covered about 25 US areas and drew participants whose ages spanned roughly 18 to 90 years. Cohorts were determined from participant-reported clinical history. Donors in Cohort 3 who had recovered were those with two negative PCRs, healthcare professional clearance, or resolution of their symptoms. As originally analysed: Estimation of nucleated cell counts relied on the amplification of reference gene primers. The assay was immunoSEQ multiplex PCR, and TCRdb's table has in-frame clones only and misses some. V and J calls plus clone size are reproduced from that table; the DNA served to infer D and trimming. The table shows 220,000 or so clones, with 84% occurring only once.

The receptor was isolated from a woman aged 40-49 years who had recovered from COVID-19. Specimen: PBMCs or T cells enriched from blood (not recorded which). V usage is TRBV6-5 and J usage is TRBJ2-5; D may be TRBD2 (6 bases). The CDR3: CASSFGTPNQETQYF. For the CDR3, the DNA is TGTGCCAGCAGTTTCGGGACTCCAAACCAAGAGACCCAGTACTTC.